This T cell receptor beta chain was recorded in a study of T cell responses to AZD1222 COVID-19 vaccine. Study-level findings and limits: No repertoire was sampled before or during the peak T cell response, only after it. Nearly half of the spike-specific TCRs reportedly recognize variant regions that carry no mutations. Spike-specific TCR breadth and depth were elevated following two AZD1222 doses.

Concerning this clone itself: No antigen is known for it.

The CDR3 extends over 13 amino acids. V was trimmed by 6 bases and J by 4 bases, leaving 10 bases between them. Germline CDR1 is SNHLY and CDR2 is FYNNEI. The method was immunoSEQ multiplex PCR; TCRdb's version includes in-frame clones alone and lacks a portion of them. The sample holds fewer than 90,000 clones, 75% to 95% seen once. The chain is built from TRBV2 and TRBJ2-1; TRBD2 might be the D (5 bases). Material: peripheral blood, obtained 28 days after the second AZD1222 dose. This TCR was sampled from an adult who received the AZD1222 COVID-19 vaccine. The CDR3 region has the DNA TGTGCCAGCAGCCAGGACTTATACAATGAGCAGTTCTTC. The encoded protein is CASSQDLYNEQFF. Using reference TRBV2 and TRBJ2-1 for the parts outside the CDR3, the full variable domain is EPEVTQTPSHQVTQMGQEVILRCVPISNHLYFYWYRQILGQKVEFLVSFYNNEISEKSEIFDDQFSVERPDGSNFTLKIRSTKLEDSAMYFCASSQDLYNEQFFGPGTRLTVL.